The 15 T cell receptor beta chains listed next were all sequenced from one sample in a study of blood T cell repertoires in COVID-19. Profiled with immunoSEQ multiplex PCR; TCRdb holds only in-frame clones, not every one. This table has some 300,000 clones, 87% appearing once. Sequenced material: PBMCs or T cells enriched from blood (not recorded which). These receptor sequences come from a woman under 40 who had recovered from COVID-19.

This chain links TRBV6-5 with TRBJ1-1; tentatively, D is TRBD1 (6 bases). The CDR3 runs 12 residues. Germline lookup yields CDR1 MNHEY and CDR2 SVGAGI. V lost 6 bases to trimming and J lost 9 bases, with 14 bases between them. In DNA form, the CDR3 reads TGTGCCAGCAGCTCTGTCAGGGGAAAAGCTTTCTTT. Translation gives CASSSVRGKAFF.

The rearrangement uses TRBV6-6 and TRBJ2-3, with D possibly TRBD1 on 5 matching bases. The CDR3 runs 14 residues. Germline assignment: CDR1 MNHNY and CDR2 SVGAGI (reference sequence). Trimming removed 3 bases at V and 2 bases at J, with 9 bases between. CDR3 sequence reads: CASSYGAFTDTQYF. The CDR3 DNA reads TGTGCCAGCAGTTATGGGGCCTTCACAGATACGCAGTATTTT.

The rearrangement uses TRBV6-1 and TRBJ1-1; D unclear. Germline CDR1 MNHNS, CDR2 SASEGT. This CDR3 region has 14 residues. V lost 3 bases, J lost 0 bases, and 8 bases lay in between. CDR3 DNA sequence: TGTGCCAGCAGTGATGAGTTCATGAACACTGAAGCTTTCTTT. Protein: CASSDEFMNTEAFF.

V is TRBV10-2 and J is TRBJ1-2; D is possibly TRBD1 (5 bases). The germline V and J ends were trimmed by 8 bases and 7 bases, with 14 bases remaining between them. This CDR3 has 12 residues. Germline V gene lookup returns CDR1 WSHSY and CDR2 SAAADI. Here the CDR3 reads CASGKDTPGYTF. Written as DNA, the CDR3 is TGCGCCAGCGGCAAGGACACCCCTGGCTACACCTTC.

J is TRBJ1-6 and V is TRBV5-8, with D possibly matching TRBD1 (6 bases). V lost 3 bases and J lost 5, with 12 bases in between. CDR3 length: 15 amino acids. CDR1 and CDR2 from the germline V gene are SGHTS and YDEGEE. CDR3 DNA sequence: TGTGCCAGCAGCTACGGACAGTTCGATAATTCACCCCTCCACTTT. It is translated as CASSYGQFDNSPLHF.

The rearrangement links TRBV13 to TRBJ2-1; the D gene is possibly TRBD2 (5 bases). CDR3 size: 16 residues. Germline-derived CDR1 and CDR2 are PRHDT and FYEKMQ (reference sequence). With 5 bases removed from V and 1 base from J, the gap between germline ends came to 15 bases. The DNA of the CDR3 is TGTGCCAGCAGCCCAGGAGGTCTGCGATCCTACAATGAGCAGTTCTTC. Translation gives CASSPGGLRSYNEQFF. The full variable domain, completed using reference TRBV13 and TRBJ2-1, is AAGVIQSPRHLIKEKRETATLKCYPIPRHDTVYWYQQGPGQDPQFLISFYEKMQSDKGSIPDRFSAQQFSDYHSELNMSSLELGDSALYFCASSPGGLRSYNEQFFGPGTRLTVL.

This clone was seen a handful of times. The chain couples TRBV10-2 to TRBJ2-1; 9 bases line up with TRBD2. The CDR3 length is 18 residues. Germline V gene lookup returns CDR1 WSHSY and CDR2 SAAADI. The J segment lost 0 bases and the V segment lost 6 bases, leaving 12 bases of the junction unmatched. The CDR3 sequence is CASREVSGGFASYNEQFF. The CDR3 DNA reads TGCGCCAGCAGGGAAGTTAGCGGGGGCTTCGCCTCCTACAATGAGCAGTTCTTC.

The V gene is TRBV28, the J gene TRBJ2-7, with TRBD1 identical over 7 bases. The length of the CDR3 is 13 residues. Germline-derived CDR1 and CDR2 are MDHEN and SYDVKM. With V trimmed by 4 bases and J by 4 bases, 4 bases remained unmatched. DNA of the CDR3: TGTGCCAGCAGTTGGACAGGCAAGTACGAGCAGTACTTC. It codes for CASSWTGKYEQYF.

This clone was seen once. The chain couples TRBV6-5 to TRBJ1-2; the match to TRBD1 covers 7 bases. CDR3 size: 15 residues. V lost 6 bases, J lost 4 bases, and 11 bases stayed unmatched. The germline V gene has CDR1 MNHEY and CDR2 SVGAGI. The CDR3 region has the DNA TGTGCCAGCAGAGCCTTGGGACAGCGGCTCTATGGCTACACCTTC. The encoded protein is CASRALGQRLYGYTF.

The chain recombines TRBV5-4 with TRBJ1-1, with 7 nucleotides matching TRBD1. The CDR3 has 15 amino acids. Germline lookup yields CDR1 SGHNT and CDR2 YYREEE (reference sequence). The ends lost 0 bases at V and 1 base at J; junction bases unmatched: 3. The CDR3 DNA follows: TGTGCCAGCAGCTTGGTTGGGACAGCGAACACTGAAGCTTTCTTT. This gives the protein CASSLVGTANTEAFF.

The chain recombines TRBV6-1 with TRBJ2-7; 8 positions match TRBD1. The CDR3 consists of 16 residues. Germline trimming cut 2 bases from V and 5 bases from J; bases unmatched to any gene: 11. CDR1 and CDR2 from the germline V gene are MNHNS and SASEGT. CDR3 sequence (DNA): TGTGCCAGCAGTGAACAAAACACCAGGGGGCACGACGAGCAGTACTTC. Translation: CASSEQNTRGHDEQYF.

The chain links TRBV19 to TRBJ1-4; TRBD1 aligns across 7 bases. J lost 10 bases, V lost 8 bases, and 10 bases had no gene match. Germline CDR1 and CDR2: LNHDA and SQIVND (reference sequence). The CDR3 extends over 13 amino acids. CDR3 in DNA: TGTGCCAGTGCCGGGACAGCCTCGGGAAAACTGTTTTTT. It translates to CASAGTASGKLFF.

This clone came up a few times. J is TRBJ1-3 and V is TRBV7-2; D might be TRBD1 (5 bases). Germline V CDR1 and CDR2: SGHTA, FQGNSA. V lost 2 bases and J lost 0, with 11 bases in between. The CDR3 runs 16 residues. CDR3 sequence (DNA): TGTGCCAGCAGCTTATCACAGGTTACCTCTGGAAACACCATATATTTT. Its translation is CASSLSQVTSGNTIYF.

The V and J genes are TRBV7-8 and TRBJ1-5, with 8 bases that match TRBD1. V shed 6 bases and J 7 bases; nucleotides not matched to a gene: 8. Per the germline V gene, CDR1 is SGHVS and CDR2 is FQNEAQ. The CDR3 extends over 14 amino acids. The CDR3 nucleotides are TGTGCCAGCAGTGGCCCGGACAGGGAACAGCCCCAGCATTTT. Translating gives CASSGPDREQPQHF.

The chain couples TRBV4-1 to TRBJ1-5; D perhaps matches TRBD1 (5 bases). The CDR3 extends over 18 amino acids. CDR1 and CDR2 (germline): MGHRA, YSYEKL. The V end lost 5 bases, the J end lost 0 bases, and 20 bases lay between the germline ends. The CDR3 protein is CASSATFRESNSNQPQHF. For the CDR3, the DNA is TGCGCCAGCAGCGCTACCTTCAGGGAATCGAATAGCAATCAGCCCCAGCATTTT.